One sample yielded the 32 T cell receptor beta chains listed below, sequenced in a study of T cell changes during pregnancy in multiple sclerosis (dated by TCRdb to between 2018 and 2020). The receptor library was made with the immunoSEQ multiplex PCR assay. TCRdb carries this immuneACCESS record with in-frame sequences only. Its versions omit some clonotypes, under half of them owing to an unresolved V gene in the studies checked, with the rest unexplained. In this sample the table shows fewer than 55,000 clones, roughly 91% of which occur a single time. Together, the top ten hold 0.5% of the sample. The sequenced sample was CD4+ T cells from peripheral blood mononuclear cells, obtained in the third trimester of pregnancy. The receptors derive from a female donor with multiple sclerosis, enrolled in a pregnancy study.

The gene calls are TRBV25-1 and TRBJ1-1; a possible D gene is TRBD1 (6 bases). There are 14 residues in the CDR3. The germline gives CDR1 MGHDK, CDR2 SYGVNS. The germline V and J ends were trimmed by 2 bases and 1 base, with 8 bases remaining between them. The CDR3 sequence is CASSEGTPNTEAFF. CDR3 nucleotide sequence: TGTGCCAGCAGTGAAGGGACACCGAACACTGAAGCTTTCTTT.

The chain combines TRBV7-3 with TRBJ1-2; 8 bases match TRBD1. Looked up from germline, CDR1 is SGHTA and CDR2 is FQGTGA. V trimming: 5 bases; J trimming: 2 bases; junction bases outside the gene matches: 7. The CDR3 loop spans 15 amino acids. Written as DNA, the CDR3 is TGTGCCAGCAGCCAGGGGCCAGGGGGCAACTATGGCTACACCTTC. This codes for CASSQGPGGNYGYTF.

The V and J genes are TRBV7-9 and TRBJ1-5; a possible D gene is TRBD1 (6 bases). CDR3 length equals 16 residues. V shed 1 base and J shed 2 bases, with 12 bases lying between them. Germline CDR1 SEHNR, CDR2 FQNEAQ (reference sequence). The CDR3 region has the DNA TGTGCCAGCAGCTTAGGGGGTCGACAGGGCAATCAGCCCCAGCATTTT. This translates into CASSLGGRQGNQPQHF.

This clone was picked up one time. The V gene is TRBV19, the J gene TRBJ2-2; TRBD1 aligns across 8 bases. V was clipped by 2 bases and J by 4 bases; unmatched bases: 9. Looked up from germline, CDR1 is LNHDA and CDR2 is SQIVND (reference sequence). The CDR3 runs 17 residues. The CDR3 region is CASSINPSGQATGELFF. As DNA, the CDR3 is TGTGCCAGTAGTATAAATCCGTCGGGACAGGCCACCGGGGAGCTGTTTTTT. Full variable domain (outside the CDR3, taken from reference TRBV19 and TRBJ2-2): DGGITQSPKYLFRKEGQNVTLSCEQNLNHDAMYWYRQDPGQGLRLIYYSQIVNDFQKGDIAEGYSVSREKKESFPLTVTSAQKNPTAFYLCASSINPSGQATGELFFGEGSRLTVL.

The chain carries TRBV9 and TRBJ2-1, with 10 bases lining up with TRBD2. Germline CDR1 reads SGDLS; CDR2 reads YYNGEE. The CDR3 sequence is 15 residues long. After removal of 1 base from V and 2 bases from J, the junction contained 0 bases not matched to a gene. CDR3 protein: CASSVTSGTYNEQFF. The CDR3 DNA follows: TGTGCCAGCAGCGTAACTAGCGGGACCTACAATGAGCAGTTCTTC.

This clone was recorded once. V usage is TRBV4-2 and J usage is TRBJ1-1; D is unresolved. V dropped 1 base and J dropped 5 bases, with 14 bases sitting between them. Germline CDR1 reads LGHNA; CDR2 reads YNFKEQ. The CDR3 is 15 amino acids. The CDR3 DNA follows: TGTGCCAGCAGCCAAGGAGGGAGGCTGGGGACTGAAGCTTTCTTT. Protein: CASSQGGRLGTEAFF.

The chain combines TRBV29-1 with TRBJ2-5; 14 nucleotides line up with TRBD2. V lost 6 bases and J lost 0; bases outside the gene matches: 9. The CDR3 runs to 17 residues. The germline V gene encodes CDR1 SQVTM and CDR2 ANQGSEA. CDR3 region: CSVVRLAGGMYQETQYF. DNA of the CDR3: TGCAGCGTCGTACGACTAGCGGGGGGGATGTACCAAGAGACCCAGTACTTC.

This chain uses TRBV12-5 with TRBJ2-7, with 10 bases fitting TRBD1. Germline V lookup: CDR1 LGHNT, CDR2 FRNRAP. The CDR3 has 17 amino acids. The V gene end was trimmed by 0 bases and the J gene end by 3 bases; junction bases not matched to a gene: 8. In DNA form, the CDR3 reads TGTGCTAGTGGTTTGGTACTTGGGACAGGGGTGGTCTACGAGCAGTACTTC. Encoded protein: CASGLVLGTGVVYEQYF.

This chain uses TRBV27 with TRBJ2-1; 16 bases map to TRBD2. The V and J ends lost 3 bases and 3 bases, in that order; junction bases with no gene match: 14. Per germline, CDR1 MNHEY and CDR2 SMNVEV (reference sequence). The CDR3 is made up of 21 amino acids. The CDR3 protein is CASSFLPLGTSGGAHYNEQFF. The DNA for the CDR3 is TGTGCCAGCAGTTTCTTACCCTTGGGGACTAGCGGGGGGGCCCACTACAATGAGCAGTTCTTC.

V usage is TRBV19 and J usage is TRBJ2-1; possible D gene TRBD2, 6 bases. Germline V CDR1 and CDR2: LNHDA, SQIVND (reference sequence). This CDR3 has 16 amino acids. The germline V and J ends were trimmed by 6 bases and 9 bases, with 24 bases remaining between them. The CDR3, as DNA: TGTGCCAGTAGCAGACTGCCAGCGGGTCCTTGGGGTGAGCAGTTCTTC. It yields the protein CASSRLPAGPWGEQFF.

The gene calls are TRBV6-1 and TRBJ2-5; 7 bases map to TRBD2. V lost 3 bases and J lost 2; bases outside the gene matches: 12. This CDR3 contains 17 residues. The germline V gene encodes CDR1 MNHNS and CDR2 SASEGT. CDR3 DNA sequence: TGTGCCAGCAGTGAGCGGGGGTCGGGGAGTCTACAAGAGACCCAGTACTTC. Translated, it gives CASSERGSGSLQETQYF.

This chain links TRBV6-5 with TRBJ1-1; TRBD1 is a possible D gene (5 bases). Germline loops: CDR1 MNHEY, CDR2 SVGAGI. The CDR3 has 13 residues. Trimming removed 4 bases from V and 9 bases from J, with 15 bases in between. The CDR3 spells CASSSPGDFKAFF. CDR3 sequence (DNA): TGTGCCAGCAGTTCACCTGGGGACTTCAAAGCTTTCTTT.

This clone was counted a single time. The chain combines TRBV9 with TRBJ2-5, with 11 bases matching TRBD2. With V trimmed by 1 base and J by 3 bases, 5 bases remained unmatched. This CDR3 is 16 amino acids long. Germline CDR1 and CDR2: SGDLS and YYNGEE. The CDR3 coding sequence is TGTGCCAGCAGCGTACGGCCTAGCGGGGGGAAAGAGACCCAGTACTTC. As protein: CASSVRPSGGKETQYF.

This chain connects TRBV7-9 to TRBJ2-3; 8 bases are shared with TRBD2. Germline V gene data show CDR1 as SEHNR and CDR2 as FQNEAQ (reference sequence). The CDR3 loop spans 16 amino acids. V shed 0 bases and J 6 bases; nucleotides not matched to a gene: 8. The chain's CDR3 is CASSLASGVIRDTQYF. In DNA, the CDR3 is TGTGCCAGCAGCTTAGCTAGCGGGGTAATCCGGGATACGCAGTATTTT. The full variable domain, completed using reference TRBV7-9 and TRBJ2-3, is DTGVSQNPRHKITKRGQNVTFRCDPISEHNRLYWYRQTLGQGPEFLTYFQNEAQLEKSRLLSDRFSAERPKGSFSTLEIQRTEQGDSAMYLCASSLASGVIRDTQYFGPGTRLTVL.

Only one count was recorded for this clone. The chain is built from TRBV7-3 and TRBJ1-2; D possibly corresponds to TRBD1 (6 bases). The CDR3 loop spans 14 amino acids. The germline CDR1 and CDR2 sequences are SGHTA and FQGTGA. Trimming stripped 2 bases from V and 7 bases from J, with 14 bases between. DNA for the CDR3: TGTGCCAGCAGCTTAGACAGGACGCACCGTGGCTACACCTTC. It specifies CASSLDRTHRGYTF. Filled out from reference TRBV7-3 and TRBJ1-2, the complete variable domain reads GAGVSQTPSNKVTEKGKYVELRCDPISGHTALYWYRQSLGQGPEFLIYFQGTGAADDSGLPNDRFFAVRPEGSVSTLKIQRTERGDSAVYLCASSLDRTHRGYTFGSGTRLTVV.

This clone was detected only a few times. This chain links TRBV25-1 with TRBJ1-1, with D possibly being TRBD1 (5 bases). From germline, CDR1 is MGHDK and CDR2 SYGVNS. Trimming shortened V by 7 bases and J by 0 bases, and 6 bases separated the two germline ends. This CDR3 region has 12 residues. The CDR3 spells CASKGLNTEAFF. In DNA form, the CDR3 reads TGTGCCAGCAAGGGGTTGAACACTGAAGCTTTCTTT.

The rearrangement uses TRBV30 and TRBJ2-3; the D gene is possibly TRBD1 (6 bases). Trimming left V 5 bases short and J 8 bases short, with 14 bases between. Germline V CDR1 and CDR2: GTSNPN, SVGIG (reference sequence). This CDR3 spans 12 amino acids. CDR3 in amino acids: CAWGTGRGTQYF. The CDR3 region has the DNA TGTGCCTGGGGTACAGGGCGAGGTACGCAGTATTTT.

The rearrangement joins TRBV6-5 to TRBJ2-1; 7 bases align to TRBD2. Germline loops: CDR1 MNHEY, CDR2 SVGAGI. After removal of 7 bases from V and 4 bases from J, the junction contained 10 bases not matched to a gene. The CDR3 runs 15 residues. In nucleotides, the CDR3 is TGTGCCAGCACCATCACTAGGGGAGGGTACAATGAGCAGTTCTTC. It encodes CASTITRGGYNEQFF.

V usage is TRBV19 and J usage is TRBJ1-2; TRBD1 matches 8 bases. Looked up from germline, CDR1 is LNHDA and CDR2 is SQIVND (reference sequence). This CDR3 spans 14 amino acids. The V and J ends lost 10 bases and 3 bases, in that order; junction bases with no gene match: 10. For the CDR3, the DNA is TGTGCCACTCGAAAAACAGGGGGTGACTATGGCTACACCTTC. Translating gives CATRKTGGDYGYTF.

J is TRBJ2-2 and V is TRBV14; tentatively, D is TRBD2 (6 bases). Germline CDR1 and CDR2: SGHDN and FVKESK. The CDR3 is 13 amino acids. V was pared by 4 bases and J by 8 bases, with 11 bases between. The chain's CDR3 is CASSRLVLGELFF. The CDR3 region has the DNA TGTGCCAGCAGCCGACTAGTTTTAGGGGAGCTGTTTTTT.

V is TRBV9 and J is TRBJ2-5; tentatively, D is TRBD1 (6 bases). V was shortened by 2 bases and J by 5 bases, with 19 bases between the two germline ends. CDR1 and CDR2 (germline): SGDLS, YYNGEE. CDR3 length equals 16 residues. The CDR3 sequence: CASSVDTGTYGETQYF. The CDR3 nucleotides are TGTGCCAGCAGCGTGGATACAGGGACATATGGGGAGACCCAGTACTTC.

CDR3 sequence: CAISESDGRFTGNQPQHF. The CDR3 bases are TGTGCCATCAGTGAGTCGGACGGGAGATTTACCGGCAATCAGCCCCAGCATTTT. The rearrangement links TRBV10-3 to TRBJ1-5; D is ambiguous. Germline values: CDR1 ENHRY, CDR2 SYGVKD. V was cut by 0 bases and J by 2 bases, with 17 bases left in between. There are 18 residues in the CDR3.

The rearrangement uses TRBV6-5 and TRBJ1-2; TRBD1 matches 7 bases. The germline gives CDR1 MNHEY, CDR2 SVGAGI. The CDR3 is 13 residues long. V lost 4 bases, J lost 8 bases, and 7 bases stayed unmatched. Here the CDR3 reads CASSFRQGGGYTF. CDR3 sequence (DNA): TGTGCCAGCAGTTTTCGACAGGGTGGAGGCTACACCTTC.

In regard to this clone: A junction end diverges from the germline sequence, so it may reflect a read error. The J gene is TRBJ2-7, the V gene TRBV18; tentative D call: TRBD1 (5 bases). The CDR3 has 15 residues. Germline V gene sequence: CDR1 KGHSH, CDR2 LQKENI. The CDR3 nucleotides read TGTGCCAGCTCACCAGCTCAGGGTTCATCCTCCGAGCAGTACTTC. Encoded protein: CASSPAQGSSSEQYF.

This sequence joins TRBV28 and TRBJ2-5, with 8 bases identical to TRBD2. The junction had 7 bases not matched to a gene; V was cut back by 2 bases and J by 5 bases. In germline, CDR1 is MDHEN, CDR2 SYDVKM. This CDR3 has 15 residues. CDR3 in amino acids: CASSLDGGAWETQYF. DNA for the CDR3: TGTGCCAGCAGTTTAGACGGGGGGGCCTGGGAGACCCAGTACTTC.

Here the CDR3 DNA reads TGTGCCACCAAGCCCGGGGGGAGCTCCTATAATTCACCCCTCCACTTT. Its protein product is CATKPGGSSYNSPLHF. V gene TRBV15 combines with J gene TRBJ1-6; tentatively, D is TRBD1 (5 bases). This CDR3 is built from 16 residues. The V and J ends lost 7 bases and 0 bases respectively, with 13 bases between them. Per germline, CDR1 LNHNV and CDR2 YYDKDF (reference sequence).

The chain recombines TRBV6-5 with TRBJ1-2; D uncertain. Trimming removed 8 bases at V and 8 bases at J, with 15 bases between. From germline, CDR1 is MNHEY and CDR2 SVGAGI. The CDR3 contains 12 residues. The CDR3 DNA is TGTGCCAGCGGGCCCTCGGTGGTGGGCTACACCTTC. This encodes CASGPSVVGYTF.

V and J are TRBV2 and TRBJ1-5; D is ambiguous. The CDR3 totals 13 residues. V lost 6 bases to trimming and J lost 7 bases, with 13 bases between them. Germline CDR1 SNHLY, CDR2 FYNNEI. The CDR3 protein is CASRRSGAQPQHF. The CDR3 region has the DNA TGTGCCAGCAGACGGAGTGGTGCCCAGCCCCAGCATTTT.

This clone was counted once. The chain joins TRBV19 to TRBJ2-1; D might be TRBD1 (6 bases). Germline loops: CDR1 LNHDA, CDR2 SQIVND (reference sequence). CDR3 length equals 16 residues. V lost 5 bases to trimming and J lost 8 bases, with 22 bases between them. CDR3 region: CASSAPSRGGLDEQFF. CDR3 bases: TGTGCCAGTAGTGCCCCCTCTAGAGGGGGTCTAGATGAGCAGTTCTTC.

The CDR3 nucleotides are TGTGCCAGCACCCTTAGACAGGCCTACGAGCAGTACTTC. Residues: CASTLRQAYEQYF. This chain uses TRBV2 with TRBJ2-7, with D possibly being TRBD1 (6 bases). This CDR3 is built from 13 residues. V was pared by 7 bases and J by 2 bases, with 12 bases between. The germline CDR1 and CDR2 sequences are SNHLY and FYNNEI.

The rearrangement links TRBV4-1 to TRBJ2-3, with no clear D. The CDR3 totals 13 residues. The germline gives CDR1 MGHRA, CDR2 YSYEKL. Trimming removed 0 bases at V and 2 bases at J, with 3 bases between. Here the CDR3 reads CASSQDNTDTQYF. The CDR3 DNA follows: TGCGCCAGCAGCCAAGACAACACAGATACGCAGTATTTT.

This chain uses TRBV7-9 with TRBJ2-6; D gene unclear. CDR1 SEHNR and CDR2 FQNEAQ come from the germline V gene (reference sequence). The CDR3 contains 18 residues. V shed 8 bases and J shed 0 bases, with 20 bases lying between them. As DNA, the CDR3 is TGTGCCAGCCCGGAAAGATCGGTAACAGACTCTGGGGCCAACGTCCTGACTTTC. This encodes CASPERSVTDSGANVLTF.